This T cell receptor beta chain is drawn from a study of CD8 T cells in Susac syndrome. Recently defined diagnostic criteria for definite or probable disease were fulfilled by Susac syndrome patients. TEMRA cells were FACS-enriched, while CD8+ and CD4+ T cells were negatively isolated. The RNA input was about 0.45 to 1 ug, and it was reverse transcribed with random hexamers. The method of amplification for TCR beta CDR3 was immunoSEQ multiplex PCR, covering 54 Vbeta and 13 Jbeta. In TCRdb, the immunoSEQ multiplex PCR reads were re-called with MiXCR into one record per CDR3 protein. The sample yields over 150,000 distinct CDR3 sequences, approximately 95% seen once. To note about this clonotype: The antigen is unknown.

The CDR3 totals 15 residues. Germline V CDR1 and CDR2: MNHNS, SASEGT. Trimming took 0 bases from V and 2 from J, leaving 10 bases between them. Study results and caveats: Within Susac syndrome CD4+ T cell repertoires, clonal expansion was not evident.

Source material: CD4+ T cells from PBMCs. The clonotype was recovered from a human donor with Susac syndrome. The V call is TRBV6-1, the J call TRBJ1-2; the D gene is possibly TRBD1 (5 bases). The CDR3: CASSEAPRDNYGYTF. The CDR3 region has the DNA TGTGCCAGCAGTGAAGCCCCCCGGGACAACTATGGCTACACCTTC.